The 16 T cell receptor beta chains below were found in one sample sequenced in a study of blood T cell repertoires in COVID-19. The protocol was immunoSEQ multiplex PCR, while the TCRdb copy is restricted to in-frame clones and leaves out a portion. The sample has 130,000 to 150,000 clones; approximately 85% are singletons. The sequenced sample consisted of peripheral blood. The receptors originated from a woman aged 55 to 70 with COVID-19, enrolled during active disease.

This chain joins TRBV24-1 and TRBJ2-7; TRBD2 agrees at 7 bases. This CDR3 is 15 amino acids long. The germline gives CDR1 KGHDR, CDR2 SFDVKD. V gave up 3 bases and J gave up 8 bases; unmatched junction bases: 12. CDR3 sequence (DNA): TGTGCCACCAGTGATAATTCGGGAGGCAGTTCTAAGCAGTACTTC. As protein: CATSDNSGGSSKQYF.

The rearrangement uses TRBV7-3 and TRBJ1-2; 8 bases are a match to TRBD1. Germline V gene data show CDR1 as SGHTA and CDR2 as FQGTGA. There are 13 residues in the CDR3. The trim removed 4 bases at V and 5 bases at J, leaving 3 bases unmatched. DNA for the CDR3: TGTGCCAGCAGCTCAGACAGGGGATATGGCTACACCTTC. It is translated as CASSSDRGYGYTF.

The genes are TRBV6-2 or TRBV6-3 and TRBJ2-2; possibly TRBD2 for D (6 bases). With 0 bases removed from V and 5 bases from J, the gap between germline ends came to 13 bases. Germline lookup yields CDR1 MNHEY and CDR2 SVGEGT. This CDR3 has 16 residues. The CDR3 bases are TGTGCCAGCAGTTACTCGATAGCGGTAGAGACCGGGGAGCTGTTTTTT. Protein sequence: CASSYSIAVETGELFF.

The V and J genes are TRBV7-3 and TRBJ2-3; D ambiguous. V lost 2 bases and J lost 3, with 12 bases in between. This CDR3 is built from 15 residues. Germline V gene lookup returns CDR1 SGHTA and CDR2 FQGTGA. The CDR3 nucleotides read TGTGCCAGCAGCTTATCTACGACACCGACAGATACGCAGTATTTT. Translating gives CASSLSTTPTDTQYF.

This clone was seen a few times. The chain employs TRBV2 and TRBJ1-5, with 7 bases identical to TRBD1. The CDR3 is made up of 15 amino acids. The ends lost 8 bases at V and 2 bases at J; junction bases unmatched: 9. Germline V CDR1 and CDR2: SNHLY, FYNNEI. DNA for the CDR3: TGTGCCAGCGGCCGAGAGGGGGCGGGCAATCAGCCCCAGCATTTT. Its translation is CASGREGAGNQPQHF.

The gene calls are TRBV5-1 and TRBJ2-3; 12 bases fit TRBD2. The V gene end was trimmed by 0 bases and the J gene end by 6 bases; junction bases not matched to a gene: 5. The CDR3 runs to 16 residues. The germline CDR1 and CDR2 sequences are SGHRS and YFSETQ. CDR3 nucleotide sequence: TGCGCCAGCAGCTTGGCCATCACTAGCGGGAGGGATACGCAGTATTTT. Translating it yields CASSLAITSGRDTQYF.

V gene TRBV6-5 combines with J gene TRBJ2-7, with 11 nucleotides matching TRBD2. J was trimmed by 5 bases and V by 7 bases; bases with no gene match: 10. CDR3 size: 15 residues. Germline V gene data show CDR1 as MNHEY and CDR2 as SVGAGI. CDR3 in amino acids: CASTPVAGGQDEQYF. The DNA for the CDR3 is TGTGCCAGCACCCCAGTAGCGGGGGGGCAGGACGAGCAGTACTTC.

The chain combines TRBV7-2 with TRBJ1-2; D is uncertain. Germline lookup yields CDR1 SGHTA and CDR2 FQGNSA. CDR3 size: 12 residues. V dropped 8 bases and J dropped 2 bases, with 9 bases sitting between them. In DNA, the CDR3 is TGTGCCAGCGGCGAGGGAAACTATGGCTACACCTTC. It is translated as CASGEGNYGYTF.

The rearrangement links TRBV5-5 to TRBJ2-5; D may be TRBD1 (5 bases). In germline, CDR1 is SGHKS, CDR2 YYEKEE (reference sequence). V was trimmed by 1 base and J by 2 bases, leaving 9 bases between them. The CDR3 contains 14 residues. The CDR3 DNA reads as TGTGCCAGCAGCTTGCCAGGGCGTCAAGAGACCCAGTACTTC. As protein: CASSLPGRQETQYF.

The V call is TRBV2, the J call TRBJ2-5; 8 positions agree with TRBD2. V trimming: 8 bases; J trimming: 0 bases; junction bases outside the gene matches: 8. The CDR3 consists of 15 residues. The germline V gene has CDR1 SNHLY and CDR2 FYNNEI. CDR3 coding DNA: TGTGCCAGCGATAGTAGCGGGGTGTACCAAGAGACCCAGTACTTC. It yields the protein CASDSSGVYQETQYF.

The chain combines TRBV29-1 with TRBJ2-7; 7 nucleotides agree with TRBD1. V dropped 3 bases and J dropped 3; count of bases not matched to a gene: 5. Germline V gene data show CDR1 as SQVTM and CDR2 as ANQGSEA. The CDR3 has 13 amino acids. The CDR3 sequence: CSVEADRDYEQYF. In DNA form, the CDR3 reads TGCAGCGTTGAGGCTGACAGGGACTACGAGCAGTACTTC.

The count of this clone is one. The chain combines TRBV6-5 with TRBJ2-5, with 12 bases aligning to TRBD2. The germline CDR1 and CDR2 sequences are MNHEY and SVGAGI. There are 14 residues in the CDR3. Trimming took 7 bases from V and 5 from J; bases not matched to a gene: 5. The CDR3 loop is CASKPGTSGETQYF. For the CDR3, the DNA is TGTGCCAGCAAGCCCGGGACTAGCGGGGAGACCCAGTACTTC.

J is TRBJ1-1 and V is TRBV29-1; tentative D call: TRBD1 (5 bases). The germline V and J ends were trimmed by 8 bases and 5 bases, with 21 bases remaining between them. Germline CDR1 reads SQVTM; CDR2 reads ANQGSEA. The CDR3 has 14 amino acids. The DNA of the CDR3 is TGCAGCCAATTTTCCCTGGCAGGGTGGACTGAAGCTTTCTTT. This translates into CSQFSLAGWTEAFF.

The V call is TRBV18, the J call TRBJ2-3, with D perhaps matching TRBD2 (5 bases). V gave up 0 bases and J gave up 5 bases, with 15 bases separating them. CDR3 length: 16 residues. The germline gives CDR1 KGHSH, CDR2 LQKENI. CDR3 sequence reads: CASSPPTGMALDTQYF. The CDR3, as DNA: TGTGCCAGCTCACCACCGACGGGAATGGCCTTAGATACGCAGTATTTT.

This clone has more than one count but fewer than ten. This rearrangement joins TRBV4-2 to TRBJ2-5, with D tentatively TRBD1 (6 bases). Per germline, CDR1 LGHNA and CDR2 YNFKEQ. The CDR3 spans 14 residues. With 3 bases removed from V and 0 bases from J, the gap between germline ends came to 8 bases. The CDR3 DNA follows: TGTGCCAGCAGCCATACAGGGAACCAAGAGACCCAGTACTTC. It codes for CASSHTGNQETQYF.

The J gene is TRBJ1-2, the V gene TRBV7-8, with D perhaps TRBD1 (6 bases). V was trimmed by 4 bases and J by 2 bases, leaving 17 bases between them. CDR1 and CDR2 from the germline V gene are SGHVS and FQNEAQ. The CDR3 is 16 amino acids. The chain's CDR3 is CASSSSSAGVNYGYTF. The CDR3 coding sequence is TGTGCCAGCAGCTCCTCCTCCGCAGGGGTAAACTATGGCTACACCTTC.